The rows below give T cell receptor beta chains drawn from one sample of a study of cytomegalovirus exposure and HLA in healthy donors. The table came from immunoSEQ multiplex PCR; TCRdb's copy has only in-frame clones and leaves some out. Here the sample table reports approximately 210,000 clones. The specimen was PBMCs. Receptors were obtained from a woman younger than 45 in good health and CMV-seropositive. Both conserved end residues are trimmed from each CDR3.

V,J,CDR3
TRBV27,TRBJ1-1,ASSLSTSMNTEAF
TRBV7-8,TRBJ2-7,ASSLLARAGEQY
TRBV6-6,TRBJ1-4,ASSYSIGGEEKLF
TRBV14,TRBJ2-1,ASSHLAGGISYNEQF
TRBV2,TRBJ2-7,ASTNYEQY
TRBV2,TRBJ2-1,ASRSDSSYNEQF
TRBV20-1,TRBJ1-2,SFPGQYGYT
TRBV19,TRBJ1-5,ASSYLAGARANQPQH
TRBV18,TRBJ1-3,ASSTGQGSGNTIY
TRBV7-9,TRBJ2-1,AGGTQPPYNEQF
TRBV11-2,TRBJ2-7,ASSWGRGEEQY
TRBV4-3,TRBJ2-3,ASSQGGLAVSDTQY
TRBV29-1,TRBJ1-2,SVEDMGRVGYT
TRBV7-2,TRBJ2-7,ASSPTPTSGIGEQY
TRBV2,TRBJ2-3,ASNTRFTDTQY
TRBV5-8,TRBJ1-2,ASSLGDRGPYYGHT
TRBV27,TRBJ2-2,ASGSGTENTGELF
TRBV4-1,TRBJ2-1,ASSQGSAGDAVGEQF
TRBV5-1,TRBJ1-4,ASSLGDRGQNEKLF
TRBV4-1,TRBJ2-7,ASSHGQGSYGQY
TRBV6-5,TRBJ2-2,ASSSVAGYTGELF
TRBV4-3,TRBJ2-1,ASSQVTSGSSREQF
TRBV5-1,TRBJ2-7,ASSPRQGAVEQY
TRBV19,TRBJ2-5,ASSIDSTSRGGQETQY
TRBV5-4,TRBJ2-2,ASSLGGLFDTGELF
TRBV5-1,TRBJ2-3,ASSLFSGRELGTQY
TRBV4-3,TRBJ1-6,ASSQDLESSYNSPLH
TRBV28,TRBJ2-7,ASSQTGYEQY
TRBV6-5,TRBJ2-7,ASSYSREVSYEQY
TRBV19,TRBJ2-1,ASSIDPELRGEQF
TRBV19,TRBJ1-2,ASRIDRANYGYT
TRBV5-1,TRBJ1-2,ASRLGTDDGYT
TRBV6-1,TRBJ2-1,ASSALAGPQTDEQF
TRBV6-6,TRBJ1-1,AALDRAMRTEAF
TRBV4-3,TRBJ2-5,ASSQDLSGRGETQY
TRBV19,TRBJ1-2,ASSPLGYGYT
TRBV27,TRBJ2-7,ASSLYRASYEQY
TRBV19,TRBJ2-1,ASSFRLAGEGPYNEQF
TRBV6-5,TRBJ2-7,ASRGGFVTEQY
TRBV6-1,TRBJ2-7,ASILSYEQY
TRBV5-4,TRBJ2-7,ASSLGLAGGRKLY
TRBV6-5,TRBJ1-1,ASSYSTRGNTEAF
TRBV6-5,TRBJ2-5,ASSYSGQAVETQY
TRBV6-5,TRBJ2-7,ATFKAGRTYEQY
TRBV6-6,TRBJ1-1,ASSYGDIAEAF
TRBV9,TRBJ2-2,ASSVGKRGGPGELF
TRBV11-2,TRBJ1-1,ASSRVGRVNTEAF
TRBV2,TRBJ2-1,ASTAGIRNEQF
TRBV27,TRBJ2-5,ASGTSGRALETQY
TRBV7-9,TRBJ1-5,ASSRGQNSNQPQH
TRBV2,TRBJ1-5,ASSEGRVHQPQH
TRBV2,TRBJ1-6,ASSDDLYRAPSYNSPLH
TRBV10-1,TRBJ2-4,ASRGGLAGSGGIQY
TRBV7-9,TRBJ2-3,ASSATSVLTDTRY